This T cell receptor (beta chain) was captured in a study of cytomegalovirus exposure and HLA in healthy donors. Background on the study: An early data release held approximately 85 million unique TCRs from HLA-typed donors.

PCR was performed using 60 Vbeta and 13 Jbeta primers. The data were produced by immunoSEQ multiplex PCR, yet TCRdb's version contains in-frame clones alone and is incomplete. The sample lists 65,000 to 70,000 clones, approximately 72% occurring once. Points from the study as a whole: In a later analysis, parvovirus B19, influenza, CMV and Epstein-Barr virus appeared linked to several top co-occurrence clusters. A missense variant in DCLRE1C was later tied to TCR beta V- and J-gene trimming. An analysis that came later showed most CMV-associated TCR beta chains appearing HLA-restricted.

CDR1 is SGHDT and CDR2 is YYEEEE in the germline V gene. Trimming took 4 bases from V and 1 from J, leaving 9 bases between them. CDR3 length equals 13 residues. This clone was counted only a few times. Its target is unknown. The specimen was PBMCs. This clonotype was sampled from a woman in her thirties in good health and CMV-seropositive. The J gene is TRBJ2-7, the V gene TRBV5-6; a possible D gene is TRBD1 (5 bases). The CDR3 DNA is TGTGCCAGCAGCCATCAGGGTTCCTACGAGCAGTACTTC. As protein: CASSHQGSYEQYF.